This T cell receptor (beta chain) is drawn from a study of PD-1 blockade in mismatch repair-deficient tumors. V gave up 4 bases and J gave up 0 bases; unmatched junction bases: 6. The CDR3 is 16 amino acids. Germline V gene data show CDR1 as SGHNT and CDR2 as YENEEA. Sequenced by immunoSEQ multiplex PCR; TCRdb stores in-frame clones only, minus some. The data show more than 90,000 clones, approximately 80% seen once. This receptor was identified in an adult with mismatch repair-deficient cancer. Sequencing used peripheral blood, obtained about 60 weeks after starting pembrolizumab. This chain connects TRBV11-3 to TRBJ2-7, with 10 bases fitting TRBD2. This CDR3 reads CASSSRTSGNSYEQYF. The CDR3 region has the DNA TGTGCCAGCAGCTCCCGGACTAGCGGAAACTCCTACGAGCAGTACTTC.